The next 6 T cell receptor beta chains were all read from a single sample in a study of regulatory T cells in long-lasting Graves disease. Building the TCR beta libraries relied on iRepertoire HTBI primers, and CDR3 regions underwent Arm-PCR. TCRdb fed the multiplex PCR reads into MiXCR, producing one record per CDR3 protein. This sample carries over 350,000 distinct CDR3 sequences, around 13% of them seen once, and the ten largest clones take around a sixth. Specified time point: newly diagnosed GD, antithyroid drugs for less than 3 months. The TCR library was prepared using RNA isolated from PBMCs. The same specimen was also included in a second study, on T cells in Graves' hyperthyroidism and ophthalmopathy.

Source: peripheral blood mononuclear cells (PBMCs), taken at new diagnosis, from a patient treated with antithyroid drugs. The receptors were sampled from a woman aged 45-65 years with Graves disease.

This clonotype was detected ten times or more. V and J are TRBV5-1 and TRBJ2-3; 10 positions agree with TRBD2. The CDR3 runs 16 residues. Germline loops: CDR1 SGHRS, CDR2 YFSETQ. J gave up 2 bases and V 0 bases, and 3 bases lay outside the gene matches. CDR3 coding DNA: TGCGCCAGCAGCTTGGGAGCGGGAGGGAACACAGATACGCAGTATTTT. This codes for CASSLGAGGNTDTQYF.

Notes on this clonotype: Just one base apart from a much larger clone, this may be a read error. The rearrangement joins TRBV28 to TRBJ2-7; D gene uncertain. CDR3 size: 13 residues. Germline CDR1 MDHEN, CDR2 SYDVKM. CDR3 in amino acids: CASSLGHGYVQYF. CDR3 bases: TGTGCCAGCAGTTTAGGTCACGGGTACGTGCAGTACTTC.

CDR3 in amino acids: CASSQFPLKPDRANPEAFF. In DNA form, the CDR3 reads TGTGCCAGCAGCCAATTTCCCCTGAAACCTGACAGGGCAAATCCTGAAGCTTTCTTT. The chain employs TRBV6-2 or TRBV6-3 and TRBJ1-1; TRBD1 matches 7 bases. V lost 6 bases to trimming and J lost 6 bases; unmatched junction nucleotides: 25. Looked up from germline, CDR1 is MNHEY and CDR2 is SVGEGT. The CDR3 has 19 amino acids.

Notes on this clonotype: This CDR3 fails to terminate in the conserved phenylalanine or tryptophan, so it likely reflects a read error. The chain carries TRBV9 and TRBJ2-3, with unresolved D. The V end was cut by 2 bases, the J end by 0 bases, with 13 bases between. Germline V CDR1 and CDR2: SGDLS, YYNGEE. The length of the CDR3 is 16 residues. The CDR3 sequence: CASSVGTALSTDTQYL. The DNA for the CDR3 is TGTGCCAGCAGCGTGGGCACTGCGCTTAGCACAGATACGCAGTATTTG.

The sample holds a few counts of this clonotype. Its ends do not fully match the called genes, so a read error is possible. This chain uses TRBV29-1 with TRBJ2-3; 7 positions agree with TRBD1. The CDR3 length is 16 residues. Germline V gene sequence: CDR1 SQVTM, CDR2 ANQGSEA. In DNA, the CDR3 is TGCAGCGTTGAATTCCCAAAGGGGGCCGGAACAGGTACGCAGTATTTT. Its protein product is CSVEFPKGAGTGTQYF.

This sequence joins TRBV5-6 and TRBJ2-3; D is uncertain. The CDR3 contains 15 residues. Between the trimmed V and J ends, which lost 3 bases and 0 bases, there was a span of 11 bases. From germline, CDR1 is SGHDT and CDR2 YYEEEE. DNA for the CDR3: TGTGCCAGCAGCTCACGGGCAGGAAGCACAGATACGCAGTATTTT. It is translated as CASSSRAGSTDTQYF.